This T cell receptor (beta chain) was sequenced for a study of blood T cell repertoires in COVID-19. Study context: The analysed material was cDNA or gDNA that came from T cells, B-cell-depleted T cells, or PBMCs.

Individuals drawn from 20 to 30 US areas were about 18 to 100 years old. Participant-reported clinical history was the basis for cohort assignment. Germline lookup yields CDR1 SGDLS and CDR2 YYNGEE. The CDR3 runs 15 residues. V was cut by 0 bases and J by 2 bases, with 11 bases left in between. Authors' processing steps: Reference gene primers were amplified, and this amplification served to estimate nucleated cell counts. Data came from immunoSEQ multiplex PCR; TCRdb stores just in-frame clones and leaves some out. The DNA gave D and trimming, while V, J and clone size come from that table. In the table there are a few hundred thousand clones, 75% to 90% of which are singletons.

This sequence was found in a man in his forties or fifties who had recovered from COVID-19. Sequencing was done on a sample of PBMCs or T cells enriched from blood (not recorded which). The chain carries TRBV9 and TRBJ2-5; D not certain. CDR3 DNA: TGTGCCAGCAGCGTAGGGGTCGACATACAAGAGACCCAGTACTTC. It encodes CASSVGVDIQETQYF.